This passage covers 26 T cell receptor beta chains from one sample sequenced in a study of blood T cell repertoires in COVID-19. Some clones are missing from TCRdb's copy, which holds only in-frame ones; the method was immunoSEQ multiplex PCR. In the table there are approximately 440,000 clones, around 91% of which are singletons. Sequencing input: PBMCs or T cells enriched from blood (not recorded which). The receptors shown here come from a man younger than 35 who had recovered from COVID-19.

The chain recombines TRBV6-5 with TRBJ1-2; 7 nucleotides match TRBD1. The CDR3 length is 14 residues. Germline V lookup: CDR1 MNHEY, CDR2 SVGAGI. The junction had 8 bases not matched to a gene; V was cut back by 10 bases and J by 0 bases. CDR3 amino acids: CATATDRSNYGYTF. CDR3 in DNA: TGTGCCACCGCCACGGACAGGTCTAACTATGGCTACACCTTC.

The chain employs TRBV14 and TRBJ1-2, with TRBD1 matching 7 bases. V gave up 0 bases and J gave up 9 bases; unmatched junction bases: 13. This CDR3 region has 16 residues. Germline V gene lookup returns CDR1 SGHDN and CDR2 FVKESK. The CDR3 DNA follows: TGTGCCAGCAGCCAAGAGGGGACAGTACGTAGTCTGAGCTACACCTTC. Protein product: CASSQEGTVRSLSYTF.

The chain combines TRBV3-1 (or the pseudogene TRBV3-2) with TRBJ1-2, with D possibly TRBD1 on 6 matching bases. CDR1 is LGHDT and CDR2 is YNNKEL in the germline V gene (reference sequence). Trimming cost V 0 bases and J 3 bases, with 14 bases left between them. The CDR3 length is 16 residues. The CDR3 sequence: CASSQDLAPGDYGYTF. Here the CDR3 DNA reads TGTGCCAGCAGCCAAGATTTAGCGCCAGGGGACTATGGCTACACCTTC.

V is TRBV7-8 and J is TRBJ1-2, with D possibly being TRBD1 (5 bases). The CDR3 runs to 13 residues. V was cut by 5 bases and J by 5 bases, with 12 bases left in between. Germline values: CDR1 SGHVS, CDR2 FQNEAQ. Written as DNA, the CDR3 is TGTGCCAGCAGCGTAGACAGCTTGTATGGCTACACCTTC. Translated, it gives CASSVDSLYGYTF. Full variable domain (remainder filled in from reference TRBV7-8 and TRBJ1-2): GAGVSQSPRYKVAKRGQDVALRCDPISGHVSLFWYQQALGQGPEFLTYFQNEAQLDKSGLPSDRFFAERPEGSVSTLKIQRTQQEDSAVYLCASSVDSLYGYTFGSGTRLTVV.

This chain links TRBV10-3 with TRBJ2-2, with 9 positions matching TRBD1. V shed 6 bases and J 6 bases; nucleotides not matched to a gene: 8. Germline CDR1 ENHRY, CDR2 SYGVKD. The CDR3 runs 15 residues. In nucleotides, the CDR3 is TGTGCCATCAGGGTGGACAGGGGTGACGCCGGGGAGCTGTTTTTT. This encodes CAIRVDRGDAGELFF.

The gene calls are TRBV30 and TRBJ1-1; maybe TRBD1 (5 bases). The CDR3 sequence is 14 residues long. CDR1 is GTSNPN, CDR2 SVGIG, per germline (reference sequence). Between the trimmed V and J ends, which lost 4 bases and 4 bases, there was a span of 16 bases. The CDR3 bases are TGTGCCTGGACCCATGGAGGGGTTGGCACTGAAGCTTTCTTT. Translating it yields CAWTHGGVGTEAFF.

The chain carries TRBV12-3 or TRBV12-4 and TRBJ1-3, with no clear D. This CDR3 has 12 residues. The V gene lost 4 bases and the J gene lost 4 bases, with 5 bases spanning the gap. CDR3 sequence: CASSYAGNTIYF. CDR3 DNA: TGTGCCAGCAGTTACGCGGGAAACACCATATATTTT.

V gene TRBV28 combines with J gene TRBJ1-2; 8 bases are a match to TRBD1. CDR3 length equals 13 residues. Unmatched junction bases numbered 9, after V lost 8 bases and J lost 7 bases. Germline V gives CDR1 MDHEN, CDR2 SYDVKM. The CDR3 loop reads CASSRGPRFGYTF. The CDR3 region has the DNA TGTGCCAGCTCCAGGGGGCCGAGGTTTGGCTACACCTTC.

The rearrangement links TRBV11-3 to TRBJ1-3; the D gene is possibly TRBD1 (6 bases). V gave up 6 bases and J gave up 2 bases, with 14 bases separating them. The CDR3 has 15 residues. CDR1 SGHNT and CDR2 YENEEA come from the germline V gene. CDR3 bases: TGTGCCAGCAGGTATGCAGGACAGCCTGGAAACACCATATATTTT. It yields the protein CASRYAGQPGNTIYF.

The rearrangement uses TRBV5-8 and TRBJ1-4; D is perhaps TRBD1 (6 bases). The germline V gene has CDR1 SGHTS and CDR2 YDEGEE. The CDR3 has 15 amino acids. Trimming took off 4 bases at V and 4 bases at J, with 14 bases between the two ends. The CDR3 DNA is TGTGCCAGCAGCCCAACGGGGACACGTAATGAAAAACTGTTTTTT. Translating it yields CASSPTGTRNEKLFF. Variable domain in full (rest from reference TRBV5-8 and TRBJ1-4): EAGVTQSPTHLIKTRGQQATLRCSPISGHTSVYWYQQALGLGLQFLLWYDEGEERNRGNFPPRFSGRQFPNYSSELNVNALELEDSALYLCASSPTGTRNEKLFFGSGTQLSVL.

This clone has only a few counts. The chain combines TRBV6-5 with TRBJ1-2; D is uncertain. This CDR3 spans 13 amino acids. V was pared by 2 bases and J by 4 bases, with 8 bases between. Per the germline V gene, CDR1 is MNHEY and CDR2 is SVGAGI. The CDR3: CASSYDGGYGYTF. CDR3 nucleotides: TGTGCCAGCAGTTACGACGGAGGCTATGGCTACACCTTC.

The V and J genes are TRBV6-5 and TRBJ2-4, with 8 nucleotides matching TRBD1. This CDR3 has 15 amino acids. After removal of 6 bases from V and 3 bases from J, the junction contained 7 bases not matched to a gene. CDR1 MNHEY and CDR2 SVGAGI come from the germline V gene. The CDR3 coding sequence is TGTGCCAGCAGCCAGACAGGGGTAGGCAAAAACATTCAGTACTTC. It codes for CASSQTGVGKNIQYF.

The CDR3 region is CASSATWDSSNYGYTF. The CDR3 DNA reads as TGTGCCAGCAGCGCCACCTGGGACTCTTCAAACTATGGCTACACCTTC. V gene TRBV9 combines with J gene TRBJ1-2; TRBD1 is a possible D gene (5 bases). CDR3 length equals 16 residues. V lost 3 bases and J lost 2, with 17 bases in between. The V gene's germline CDR1 is SGDLS and CDR2 YYNGEE.

The CDR3 is CASSLRVPDIQYF. In nucleotides, the CDR3 is TGTGCCAGCAGTTTACGGGTTCCAGACATTCAGTACTTC. J is TRBJ2-4 and V is TRBV27; no firm D call. Germline V lookup: CDR1 MNHEY, CDR2 SMNVEV (reference sequence). Trimming took off 2 bases at V and 8 bases at J, with 10 bases between the two ends. The length of the CDR3 is 13 residues.

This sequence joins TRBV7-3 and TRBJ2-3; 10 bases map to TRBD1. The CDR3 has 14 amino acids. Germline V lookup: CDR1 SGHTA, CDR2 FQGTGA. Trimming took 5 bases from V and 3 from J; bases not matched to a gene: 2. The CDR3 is CASSRDRGTDTQYF. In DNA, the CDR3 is TGTGCCAGCAGCAGGGACAGGGGAACAGATACGCAGTATTTT.

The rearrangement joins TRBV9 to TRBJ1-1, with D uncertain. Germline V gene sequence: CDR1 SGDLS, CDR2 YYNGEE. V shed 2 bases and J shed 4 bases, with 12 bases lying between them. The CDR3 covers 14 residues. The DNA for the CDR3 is TGTGCCAGCAGCGTCAGCGCCGAAGTCACTGAAGCTTTCTTT. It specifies CASSVSAEVTEAFF. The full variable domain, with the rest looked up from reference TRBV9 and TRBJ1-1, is DSGVTQTPKHLITATGQRVTLRCSPRSGDLSVYWYQQSLDQGLQFLIQYYNGEERAKGNILERFSAQQFPDLHSELNLSSLELGDSALYFCASSVSAEVTEAFFGQGTRLTVV.

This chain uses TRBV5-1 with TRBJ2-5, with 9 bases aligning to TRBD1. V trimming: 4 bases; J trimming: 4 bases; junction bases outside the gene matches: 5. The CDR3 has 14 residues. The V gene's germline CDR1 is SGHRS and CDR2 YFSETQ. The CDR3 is CASSVLTGGETQYF. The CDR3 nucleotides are TGCGCCAGCAGCGTATTGACAGGGGGAGAGACCCAGTACTTC. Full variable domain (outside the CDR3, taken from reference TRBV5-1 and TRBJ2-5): KAGVTQTPRYLIKTRGQQVTLSCSPISGHRSVSWYQQTPGQGLQFLFEYFSETQRNKGNFPGRFSGRQFSNSRSEMNVSTLELGDSALYLCASSVLTGGETQYFGPGTRLLVL.

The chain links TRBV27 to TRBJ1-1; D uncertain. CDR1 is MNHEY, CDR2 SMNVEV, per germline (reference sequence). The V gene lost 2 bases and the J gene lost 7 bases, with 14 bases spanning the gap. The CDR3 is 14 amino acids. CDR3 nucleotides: TGTGCCAGCAGTTTAGGGCCCTCCTACATTGAAGCTTTCTTT. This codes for CASSLGPSYIEAFF.

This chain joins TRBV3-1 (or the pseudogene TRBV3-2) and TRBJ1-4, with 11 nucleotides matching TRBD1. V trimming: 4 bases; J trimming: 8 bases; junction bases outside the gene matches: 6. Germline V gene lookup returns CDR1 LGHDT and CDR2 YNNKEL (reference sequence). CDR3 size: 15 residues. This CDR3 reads CASSPWTGGSEKLFF. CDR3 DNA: TGTGCCAGCAGCCCCTGGACAGGGGGCAGCGAAAAACTGTTTTTT.

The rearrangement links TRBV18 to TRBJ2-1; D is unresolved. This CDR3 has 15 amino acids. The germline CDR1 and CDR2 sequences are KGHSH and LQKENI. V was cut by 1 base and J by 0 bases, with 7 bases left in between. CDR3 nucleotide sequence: TGTGCCAGCTCACCACTTGCGGCCTCCTACAATGAGCAGTTCTTC. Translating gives CASSPLAASYNEQFF.

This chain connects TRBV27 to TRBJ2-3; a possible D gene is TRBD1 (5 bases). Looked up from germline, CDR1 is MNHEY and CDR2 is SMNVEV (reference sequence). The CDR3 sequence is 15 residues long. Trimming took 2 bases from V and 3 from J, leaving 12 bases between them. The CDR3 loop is CASSLQGYRTDTQYF. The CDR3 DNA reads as TGTGCCAGCAGTTTACAGGGCTATAGGACAGATACGCAGTATTTT.

The CDR3 spells CASSLDSGFNNEQFF. The CDR3 DNA sequence: TGCGCCAGCAGCTTGGATAGCGGTTTTAACAATGAGCAGTTCTTC. The chain uses TRBV5-1 and TRBJ2-1; D is possibly TRBD2 (6 bases). This CDR3 comprises 15 residues. The ends were cut back, 0 bases at V and 5 bases at J, with 12 bases in the middle. Germline CDR1 is SGHRS and CDR2 is YFSETQ.

The CDR3, as DNA: TGTGCCAGTAGTACTCCTCTCTATCGGGGTCGTGGGGTCTGCAATGAGCAGTTCTTC. It codes for CASSTPLYRGRGVCNEQFF. The rearrangement uses TRBV19 and TRBJ2-1, with D possibly TRBD2 on 5 matching bases. Per the germline V gene, CDR1 is LNHDA and CDR2 is SQIVND (reference sequence). V shed 4 bases and J shed 6 bases, with 28 bases lying between them. The CDR3 covers 19 residues.

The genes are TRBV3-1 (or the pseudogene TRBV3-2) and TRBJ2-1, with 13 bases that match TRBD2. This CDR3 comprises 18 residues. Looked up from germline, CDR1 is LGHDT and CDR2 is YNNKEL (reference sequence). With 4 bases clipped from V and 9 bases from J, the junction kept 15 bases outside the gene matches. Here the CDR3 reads CASSRSSGTSGISSEQFF. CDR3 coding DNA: TGTGCCAGCAGCCGAAGTTCCGGGACTAGCGGGATATCAAGTGAGCAGTTCTTC.

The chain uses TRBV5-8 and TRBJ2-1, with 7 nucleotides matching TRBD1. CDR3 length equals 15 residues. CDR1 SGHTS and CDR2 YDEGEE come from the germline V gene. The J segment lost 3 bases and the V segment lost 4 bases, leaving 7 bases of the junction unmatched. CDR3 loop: CASSLQGVSYNEQFF. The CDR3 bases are TGTGCCAGCAGCCTCCAGGGGGTTAGCTACAATGAGCAGTTCTTC.

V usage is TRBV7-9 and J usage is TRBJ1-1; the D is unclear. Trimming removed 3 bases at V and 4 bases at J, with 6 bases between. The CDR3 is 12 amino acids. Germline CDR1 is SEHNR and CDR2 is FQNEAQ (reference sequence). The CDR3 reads CASSFPVTEAFF. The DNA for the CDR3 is TGTGCCAGCAGCTTCCCTGTCACTGAAGCTTTCTTT.